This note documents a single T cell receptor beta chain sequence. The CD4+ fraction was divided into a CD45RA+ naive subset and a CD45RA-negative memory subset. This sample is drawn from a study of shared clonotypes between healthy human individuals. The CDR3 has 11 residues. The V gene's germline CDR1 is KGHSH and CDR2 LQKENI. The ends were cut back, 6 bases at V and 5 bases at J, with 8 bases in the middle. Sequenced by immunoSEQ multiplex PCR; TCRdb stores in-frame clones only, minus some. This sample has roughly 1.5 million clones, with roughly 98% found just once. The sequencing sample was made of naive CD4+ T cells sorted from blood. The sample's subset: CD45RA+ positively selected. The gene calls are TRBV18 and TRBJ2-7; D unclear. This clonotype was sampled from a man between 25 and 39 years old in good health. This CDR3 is CASSLSDEQYF. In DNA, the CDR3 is TGTGCCAGCTCTCTCAGTGACGAGCAGTACTTC.